This TCR beta chain stems from a study of blood T cells in healthy people across ages. The CDR3 is made up of 14 amino acids. V lost 5 bases and J lost 4; bases outside the gene matches: 5. Germline CDR1 and CDR2: SGHTA and FQGNSA. PCR was performed a second time for about 7 to 12 cycles using a sample-barcoded 5' primer and a J-beta primer mix. TCRdb re-called the 5' RACE reads with MiXCR, one entry per CDR3 protein. The data show roughly 2 million distinct CDR3 sequences, around 48% seen once. The clonotype was recovered from a woman aged 40 to 49 in good health. The sequencing input was blood. This chain links TRBV7-2 with TRBJ2-3, with 8 bases lining up with TRBD1. Written as DNA, the CDR3 is TGTGCCAGCAGCGTTAGCAGGGGGCCAGATACGCAGTATTTT. It encodes CASSVSRGPDTQYF.